This is a list of T cell receptor beta chains from one sample in a study of shared clonotypes between healthy human individuals. Libraries were prepared by immunoSEQ multiplex PCR; TCRdb keeps only in-frame clonotypes and omits some of them. This repertoire shows around 2.5 million clones, over 85% found once; its top ten account for around 0.4%. Sequenced: naive CD4+ T cells from PBMCs. The source is a man between 18 and 29 years old in good health. Some clones in this sample may be carry-over from other donors' samples. Each CDR3 is given without its conserved first and last residue. The order of the fields is V gene, CDR3 protein.

TRBV6-1,ASSEAPGNQPQH
TRBV19,ASSAPSATGELF
TRBV28,ASTTGLVREQY
TRBV5-6,ASSLRQGVWGTPYEQY
TRBV27,ASSLYTSGNYEQY
TRBV5-1,ASSLDGGTEAF
TRBV5-5,ASSLPGGARGYT
TRBV5-4,ASSLVDRRETQY
TRBV4-2,ASSQEGGGQGREKLF
TRBV4-1,ASSQDRAPYNEQF
TRBV28,ASSLPGTGGYT
TRBV7-9,ASSYAGTGGRTSGSSEF
TRBV7-7,ASSLCEQSRANVLT
TRBV28,ASSSPAAQGSGTEAF
TRBV6-6,ASRPGGAGNQPQH
TRBV9,ASSVAGGPINIQY
TRBV18,ASSRGGRMTTDTQY
TRBV29-1,SVGRVGSWDEQF
TRBV9,ASSVFTSGSNVDTQY
TRBV7-6,ASSLAPIYGTGNNEQF
TRBV30,AWSEVLGLNTEAF
TRBV28,ASTSWEHGYT
TRBV5-1,ASSFGAETQY
TRBV6-5,ASSLTGSQPQH
TRBV6-5,ASSYSGPPGELF
TRBV19,ASSIGGKETQY
TRBV29-1,SAARGQNTEAF
TRBV9,ASSVVGTRTDTQY
TRBV28,ASSLLGPNYGYT
TRBV5-1,ASSSIAGGQETQY
TRBV7-3,ASSLYSGLGTGELF
TRBV28,ASQGEGTYNEQF
TRBV5-1,ASSLIAGGQDTQY
TRBV30,AAAPRPREKLF
TRBV7-3,ASSFTATVGEQF
TRBV5-1,ASSLGTGQSQTF